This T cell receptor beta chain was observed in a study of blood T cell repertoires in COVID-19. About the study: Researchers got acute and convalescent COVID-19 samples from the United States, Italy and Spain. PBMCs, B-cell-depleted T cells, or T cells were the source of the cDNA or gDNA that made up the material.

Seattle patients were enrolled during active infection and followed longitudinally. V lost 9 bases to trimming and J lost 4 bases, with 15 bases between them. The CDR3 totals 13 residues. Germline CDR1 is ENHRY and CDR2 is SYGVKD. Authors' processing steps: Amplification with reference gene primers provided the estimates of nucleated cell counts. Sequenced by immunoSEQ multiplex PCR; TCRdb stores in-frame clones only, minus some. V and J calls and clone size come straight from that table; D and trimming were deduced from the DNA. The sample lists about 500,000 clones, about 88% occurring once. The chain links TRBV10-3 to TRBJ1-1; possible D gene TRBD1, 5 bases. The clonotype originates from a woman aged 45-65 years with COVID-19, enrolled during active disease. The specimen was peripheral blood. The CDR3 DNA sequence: TGTGCCATTAGCGGGGAGGGGATCACTGAAGCTTTCTTT. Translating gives CAISGEGITEAFF.